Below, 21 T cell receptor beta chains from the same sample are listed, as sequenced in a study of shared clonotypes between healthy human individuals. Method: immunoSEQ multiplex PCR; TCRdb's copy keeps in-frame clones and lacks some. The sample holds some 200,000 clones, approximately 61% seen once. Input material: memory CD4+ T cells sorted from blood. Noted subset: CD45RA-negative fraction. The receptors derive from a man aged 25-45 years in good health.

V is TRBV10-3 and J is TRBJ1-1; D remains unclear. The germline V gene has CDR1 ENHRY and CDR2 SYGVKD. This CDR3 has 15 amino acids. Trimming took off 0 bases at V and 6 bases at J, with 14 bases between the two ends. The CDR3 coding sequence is TGTGCCATCAGTGAGTCTTCGAGGGTCGGTTCTGAAGCTTTCTTT. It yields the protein CAISESSRVGSEAFF.

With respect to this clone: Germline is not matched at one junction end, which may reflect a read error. CDR3 loop: CASSVGTGVQVF. The CDR3 DNA is TGTGCCAGCAGCGTAGGGACAGGGGTTCAGGTCTTC. The V call is TRBV9, the J call TRBJ2-1, with 9 bases fitting TRBD1. The CDR3 is 12 residues long. From germline, CDR1 is SGDLS and CDR2 YYNGEE.

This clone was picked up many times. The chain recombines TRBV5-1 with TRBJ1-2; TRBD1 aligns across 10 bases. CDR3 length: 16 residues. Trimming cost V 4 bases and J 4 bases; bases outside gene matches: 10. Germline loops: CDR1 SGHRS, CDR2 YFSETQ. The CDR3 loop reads CASSDEGTGDGYGYTF. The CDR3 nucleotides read TGCGCCAGCAGCGATGAGGGGACAGGGGATGGCTATGGCTACACCTTC.

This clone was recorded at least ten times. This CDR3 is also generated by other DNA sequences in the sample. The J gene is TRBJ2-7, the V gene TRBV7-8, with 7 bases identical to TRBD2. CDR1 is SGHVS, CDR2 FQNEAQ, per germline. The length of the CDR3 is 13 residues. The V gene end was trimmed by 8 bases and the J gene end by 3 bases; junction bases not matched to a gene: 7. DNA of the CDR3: TGTGCCAGCTCCTTGGGAGGGATCTACGAGCAGTACTTC. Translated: CASSLGGIYEQYF. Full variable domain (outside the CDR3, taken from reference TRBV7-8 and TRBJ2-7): GAGVSQSPRYKVAKRGQDVALRCDPISGHVSLFWYQQALGQGPEFLTYFQNEAQLDKSGLPSDRFFAERPEGSVSTLKIQRTQQEDSAVYLCASSLGGIYEQYFGPGTRLTVT.

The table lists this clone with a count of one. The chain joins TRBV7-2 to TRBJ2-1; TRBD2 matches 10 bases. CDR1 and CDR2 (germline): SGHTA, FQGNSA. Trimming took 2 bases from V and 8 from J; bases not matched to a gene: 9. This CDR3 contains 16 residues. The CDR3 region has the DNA TGTGCCAGCAGCTTAATTCGGGCTAGCGGGAGCTATGAGCAGTTCTTC. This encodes CASSLIRASGSYEQFF.

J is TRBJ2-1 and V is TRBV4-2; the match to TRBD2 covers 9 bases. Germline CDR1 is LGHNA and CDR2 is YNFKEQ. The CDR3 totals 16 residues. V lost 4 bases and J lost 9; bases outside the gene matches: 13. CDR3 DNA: TGTGCCAGCAGCCCTATAGGGCGGGAGGGCGAGGTTGAGCAGTTCTTC. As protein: CASSPIGREGEVEQFF.

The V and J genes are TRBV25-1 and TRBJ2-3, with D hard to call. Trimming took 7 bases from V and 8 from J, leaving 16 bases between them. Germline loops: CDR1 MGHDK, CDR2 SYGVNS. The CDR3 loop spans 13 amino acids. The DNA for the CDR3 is TGTGCCAGCAAAGAGATAGGTGAGGCTACGCAGTATTTT. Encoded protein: CASKEIGEATQYF.

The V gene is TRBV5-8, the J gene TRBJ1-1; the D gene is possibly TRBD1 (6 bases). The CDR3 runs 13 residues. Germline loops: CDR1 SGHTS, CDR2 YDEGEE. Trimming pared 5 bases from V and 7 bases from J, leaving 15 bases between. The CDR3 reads CASSRTAVHEAFF. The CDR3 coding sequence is TGTGCCAGCAGTCGGACAGCCGTGCATGAAGCTTTCTTT.

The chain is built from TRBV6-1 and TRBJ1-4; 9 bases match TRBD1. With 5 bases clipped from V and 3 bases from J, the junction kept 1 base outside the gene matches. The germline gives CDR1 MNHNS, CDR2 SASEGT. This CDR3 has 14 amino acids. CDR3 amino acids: CASSNRGPNEKLFF. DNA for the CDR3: TGTGCCAGCAGTAACAGGGGGCCTAATGAAAAACTGTTTTTT.

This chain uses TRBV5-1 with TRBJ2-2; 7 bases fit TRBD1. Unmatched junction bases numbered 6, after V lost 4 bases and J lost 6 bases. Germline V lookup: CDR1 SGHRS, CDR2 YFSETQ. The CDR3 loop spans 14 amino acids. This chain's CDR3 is CASSRDRPSGELFF. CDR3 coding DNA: TGCGCCAGCAGCCGGGACAGACCTTCCGGGGAGCTGTTTTTT.

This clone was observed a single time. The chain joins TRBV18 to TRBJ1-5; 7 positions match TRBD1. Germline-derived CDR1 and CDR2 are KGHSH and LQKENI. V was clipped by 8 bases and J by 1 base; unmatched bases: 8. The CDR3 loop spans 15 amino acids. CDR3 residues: CASRPGGTSNQPQHF. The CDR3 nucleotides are TGTGCCAGCAGACCAGGGGGTACGAGCAATCAGCCCCAGCATTTT.

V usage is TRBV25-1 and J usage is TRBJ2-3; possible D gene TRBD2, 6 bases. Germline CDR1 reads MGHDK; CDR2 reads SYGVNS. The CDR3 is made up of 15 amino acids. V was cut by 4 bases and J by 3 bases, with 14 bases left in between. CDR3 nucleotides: TGTGCCAGCAGTGCCGCAGGGCGGGGAACAGATACGCAGTATTTT. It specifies CASSAAGRGTDTQYF.

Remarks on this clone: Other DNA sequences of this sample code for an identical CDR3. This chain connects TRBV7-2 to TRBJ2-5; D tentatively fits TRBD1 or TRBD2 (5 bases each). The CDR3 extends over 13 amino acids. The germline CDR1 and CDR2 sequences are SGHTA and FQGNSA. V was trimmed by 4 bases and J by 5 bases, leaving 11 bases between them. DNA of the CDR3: TGTGCCAGCAGCTCCGGATGGGGGGAGACCCAGTACTTC. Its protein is CASSSGWGETQYF.

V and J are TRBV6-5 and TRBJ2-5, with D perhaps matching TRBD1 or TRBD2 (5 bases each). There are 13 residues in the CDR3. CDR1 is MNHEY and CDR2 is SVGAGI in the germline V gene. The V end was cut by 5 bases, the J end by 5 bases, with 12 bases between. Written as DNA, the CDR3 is TGTGCCAGCAGTCCGGGACGAAGGGAGACCCAGTACTTC. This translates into CASSPGRRETQYF.

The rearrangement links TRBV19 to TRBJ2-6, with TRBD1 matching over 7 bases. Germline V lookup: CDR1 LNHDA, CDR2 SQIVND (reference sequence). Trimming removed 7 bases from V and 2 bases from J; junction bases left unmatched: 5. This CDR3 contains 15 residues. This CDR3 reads CASIRTGAGANVLTF. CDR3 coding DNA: TGTGCCAGTATCCGAACAGGGGCTGGGGCCAACGTCCTGACTTTC.

The CDR3 DNA follows: TGTGCCAGCAGTTTAAGAGGGGGCGAAGCTTTCTTT. It yields the protein CASSLRGGEAFF. The V gene is TRBV28, the J gene TRBJ1-1; 7 bases align to TRBD1. V trimming: 2 bases; J trimming: 8 bases; junction bases outside the gene matches: 2. Germline V CDR1 and CDR2: MDHEN, SYDVKM. This CDR3 is built from 12 residues.

The CDR3 is CASESSLYNEQFF. In DNA, the CDR3 is TGTGCCAGCGAGTCGAGTTTGTACAATGAGCAGTTCTTC. The V gene is TRBV11-2, the J gene TRBJ2-1; D gene ambiguous. The CDR3 is 13 residues long. V lost 8 bases and J lost 4, with 12 bases in between. Germline assignment: CDR1 SGHAT and CDR2 FQNNGV.

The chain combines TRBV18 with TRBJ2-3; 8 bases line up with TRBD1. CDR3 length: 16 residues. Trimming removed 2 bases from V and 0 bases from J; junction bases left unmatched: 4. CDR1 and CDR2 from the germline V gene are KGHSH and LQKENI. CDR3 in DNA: TGTGCCAGCTCACCATCGCAGGGGGCCAGCACAGATACGCAGTATTTT. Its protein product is CASSPSQGASTDTQYF.

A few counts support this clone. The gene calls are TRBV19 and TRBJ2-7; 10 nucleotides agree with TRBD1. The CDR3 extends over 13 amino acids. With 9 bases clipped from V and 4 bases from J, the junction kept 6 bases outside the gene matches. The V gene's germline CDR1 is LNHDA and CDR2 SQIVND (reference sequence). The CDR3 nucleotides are TGTGCCAGCAGCAGGGACAGGGGTTACGAGCAGTACTTC. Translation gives CASSRDRGYEQYF.

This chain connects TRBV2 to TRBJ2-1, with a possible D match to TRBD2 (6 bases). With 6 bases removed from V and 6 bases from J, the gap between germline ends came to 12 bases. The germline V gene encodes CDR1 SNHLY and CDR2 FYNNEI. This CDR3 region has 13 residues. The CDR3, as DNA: TGTGCCAGCAGCGGAGGACTAATCAATGAGCAGTTCTTC. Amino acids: CASSGGLINEQFF.

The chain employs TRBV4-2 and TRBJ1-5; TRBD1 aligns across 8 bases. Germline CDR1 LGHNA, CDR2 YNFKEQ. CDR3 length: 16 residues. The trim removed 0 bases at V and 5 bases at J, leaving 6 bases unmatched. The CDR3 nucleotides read TGTGCCAGCAGCCAAGACACAGGGGGTAGGGATCAGCCCCAGCATTTT. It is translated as CASSQDTGGRDQPQHF.